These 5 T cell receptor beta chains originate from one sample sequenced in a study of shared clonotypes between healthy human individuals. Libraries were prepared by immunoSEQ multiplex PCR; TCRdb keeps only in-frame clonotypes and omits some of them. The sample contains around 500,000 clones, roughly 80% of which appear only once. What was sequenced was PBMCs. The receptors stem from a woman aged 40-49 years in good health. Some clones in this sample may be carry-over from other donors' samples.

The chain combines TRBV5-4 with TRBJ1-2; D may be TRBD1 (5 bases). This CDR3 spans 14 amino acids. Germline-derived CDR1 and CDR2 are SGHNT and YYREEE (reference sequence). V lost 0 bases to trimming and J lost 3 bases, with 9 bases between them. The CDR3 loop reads CASSLAGTDYGYTF. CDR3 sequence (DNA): TGTGCCAGCAGCTTGGCCGGGACCGACTATGGCTACACCTTC.

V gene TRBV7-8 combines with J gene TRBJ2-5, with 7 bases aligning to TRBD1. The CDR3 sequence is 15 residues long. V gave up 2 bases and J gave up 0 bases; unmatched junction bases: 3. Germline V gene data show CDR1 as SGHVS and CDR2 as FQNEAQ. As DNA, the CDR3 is TGTGCCAGCAGCTTATACGGACAGGACCAAGAGACCCAGTACTTC. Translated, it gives CASSLYGQDQETQYF.

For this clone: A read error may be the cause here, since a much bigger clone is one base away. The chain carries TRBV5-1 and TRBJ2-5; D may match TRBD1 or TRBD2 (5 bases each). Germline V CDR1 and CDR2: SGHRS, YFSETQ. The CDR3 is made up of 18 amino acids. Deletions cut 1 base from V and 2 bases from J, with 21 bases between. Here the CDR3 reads CASSLLNNLGAGQETQYF. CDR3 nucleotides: TGCGCCAGCAGCTTGTTAAACAACCTCGGGGCAGGGCAAGAGACCCAGTACTTC.

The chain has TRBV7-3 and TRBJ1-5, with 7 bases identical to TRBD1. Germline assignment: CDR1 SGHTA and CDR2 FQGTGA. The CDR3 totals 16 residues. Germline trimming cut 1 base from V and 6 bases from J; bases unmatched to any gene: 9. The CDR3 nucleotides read TGTGCCAGCAGCTTAATATGCCAGGGGGTTGGTCAGCCCCAGCATTTT. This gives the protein CASSLICQGVGQPQHF.

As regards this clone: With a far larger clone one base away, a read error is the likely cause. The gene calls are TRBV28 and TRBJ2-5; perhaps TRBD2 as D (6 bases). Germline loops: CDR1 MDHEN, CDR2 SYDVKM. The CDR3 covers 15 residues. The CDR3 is CTSRQTEGFQETQYF. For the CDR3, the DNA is TGTACCAGCAGACAAACGGAGGGCTTCCAAGAGACCCAGTACTTC. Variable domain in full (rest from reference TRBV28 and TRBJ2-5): DVKVTQSSRYLVKRTGEKVFLECVQDMDHENMFWYRQDPGLGLRLIYFSYDVKMKEKGDIPEGYSVSREKKERFSLILESASTNQTSMYLCTSRQTEGFQETQYFGPGTRLLVL.